This is a list of T cell receptor beta chains from one sample in a study of radiation and T cells in renal cell carcinoma. Sequenced by immunoSEQ multiplex PCR; TCRdb stores in-frame clones only, minus some. The sample has 150,000 to 200,000 clones, 88% seen once. Source: blood, taken from a patient whose treatment included radiotherapy and nephrectomy. All receptors come from a woman in her forties or fifties with renal cell carcinoma. Each CDR3 is given with its conserved first and last residue. The order of the fields is CDR3 DNA, CDR3 protein, CDR3 length, J gene, D gene, V gene, clone size. The D gene is left open where the match is weak. The size field is filled for only some rows; it gives once, few, many or a size class.

TGTGCCAGCAGCTCGGATTTAACTAATGAAAAACTGTTTTTT,CASSSDLTNEKLFF,14,TRBJ1-4,NA,TRBV9,few
TGCGCCAGCAGCTGGGGGGACCGGGATCCCTACAATGAGCAGTTCTTC,CASSWGDRDPYNEQFF,16,TRBJ2-1,NA,TRBV5-1,NA
TGTGCCAGCAGCTGGGGGCCAGATGACACTGAAGCTTTCTTT,CASSWGPDDTEAFF,14,TRBJ1-1,NA,TRBV9,NA
TGCGCCAGCAGCCAGGGGCAGTTTGGGCCAGAGACCCAGTACTTC,CASSQGQFGPETQYF,15,TRBJ2-5,NA,TRBV4-3,NA
TGCGCCAGCAGCTTGGCGGGGGACGAGCAGTACTTC,CASSLAGDEQYF,12,TRBJ2-7,NA,TRBV5-1,NA
TGCGCCAGCAGTATTGGGGTAGTAAGAACAGATACGCAGTATTTT,CASSIGVVRTDTQYF,15,TRBJ2-3,NA,TRBV5-1,NA
TGTGCCAGCAGTTCCGGTGGGGCTGAAGCTTTCTTT,CASSSGGAEAFF,12,TRBJ1-1,NA,TRBV27,NA
TGCAGCGTCGGGGACAGAGGGCTGAGAGAGCAGTACTTC,CSVGDRGLREQYF,13,TRBJ2-7,TRBD1,TRBV29-1,NA
TGCGCCAGCAGCTTGGCCACTGGGGCCAGGTGGTACTTC,CASSLATGARWYF,13,TRBJ2-7,NA,TRBV5-1,once
TGTGCCAGCAGCCCCCTGGAGGGCAATCAGCCCCAGCATTTT,CASSPLEGNQPQHF,14,TRBJ1-5,NA,TRBV7-9,NA
TGTGCCAGCAGCCGGGACAGGGAAAGAACTGAAGCTTTCTTT,CASSRDRERTEAFF,14,TRBJ1-1,TRBD1,TRBV6-5,NA
TGTGCCAGCAGCGTAGCAATTGGGGTGGACACTGAAGCTTTCTTT,CASSVAIGVDTEAFF,15,TRBJ1-1,NA,TRBV9,NA
TGTGCCAGCAGACAGGGTGGTGGCTACACCTTC,CASRQGGGYTF,11,TRBJ1-2,NA,TRBV2,NA
TGTGCCAGCAGCGTATCGGGCTACTCTGGAAACACCATATATTTT,CASSVSGYSGNTIYF,15,TRBJ1-3,NA,TRBV9,few
TGTGCCTGGAGGGACAGGGGTGATGAAAAACTGTTTTTT,CAWRDRGDEKLFF,13,TRBJ1-4,TRBD1,TRBV30,once
TGTGCCAGTAAGGCTAGCGGGGGCCCAGCATCCCAAGAGACCCAGTACTTC,CASKASGGPASQETQYF,17,TRBJ2-5,TRBD2,TRBV19,NA
TGTGCCAGCAGTTTCCGGGAGAACACTGAAGCTTTCTTT,CASSFRENTEAFF,13,TRBJ1-1,NA,TRBV6-6,NA
TGTGCCAGCAGCTTTGGCAGCTACGAGCAGTACTTC,CASSFGSYEQYF,12,TRBJ2-7,NA,TRBV5-6,few
TGTGCCAGTAGTATAGGACAGGCTAAGGCTGAAAAACTGTTTTTT,CASSIGQAKAEKLFF,15,TRBJ1-4,NA,TRBV19,NA
TGTGCCAGCTCGGCGGGACAGGTGTCCTACGAGCAGTACTTC,CASSAGQVSYEQYF,14,TRBJ2-7,TRBD1,TRBV18,once
TGTGCCTGGAGTGAGGGCGGGGGCCTCACAGATACGCAGTATTTT,CAWSEGGGLTDTQYF,15,TRBJ2-3,NA,TRBV30,NA
TGTGCCAGCAGCGTAGGTACTAGCGGGGGGGTAGGAACGTTCTTC,CASSVGTSGGVGTFF,15,TRBJ2-1,TRBD2,TRBV9,few
TGTGCCAGTAGTACAGGGGGGGATCAGCCCCAGCATTTT,CASSTGGDQPQHF,13,TRBJ1-5,TRBD1,TRBV19,NA
TGCGCCAGCAGTCAATCGGCCTACAGGGGAACAGATACGCAGTATTTT,CASSQSAYRGTDTQYF,16,TRBJ2-3,TRBD1,TRBV23-1,NA
TGTGCCAGCAGCTTGGGGACAGGGATAGAGAAGACCCAGTACTTC,CASSLGTGIEKTQYF,15,TRBJ2-5,TRBD1,TRBV5-4,NA
TGCGCCAGCAGCCAAAATCTAGCGGCGAGCACAGATACGCAGTATTTT,CASSQNLAASTDTQYF,16,TRBJ2-3,TRBD2,TRBV4-3,NA
TGCGCCAGCACCGCGGGCCGGGACAGGGGGTCCGGGGAGCTGTTTTTT,CASTAGRDRGSGELFF,16,TRBJ2-2,TRBD1,TRBV5-1,once
TGTGCCAGCAGCCTTAGCGGGGATTACAATGAGCAGTTCTTC,CASSLSGDYNEQFF,14,TRBJ2-1,TRBD2,TRBV7-6,NA
TGTGCCAGCTCACCATACCAGGGCGTTTCTGGAAACACCATATATTTT,CASSPYQGVSGNTIYF,16,TRBJ1-3,NA,TRBV18,NA
TGTGCCAGTAGTCCCCGGCAGGGGGCGGTCACCGGGGAGCTGTTTTTT,CASSPRQGAVTGELFF,16,TRBJ2-2,TRBD1,TRBV19,NA
TGTGCCTCCGCGGACAGGACGCAAGAGACCCAGTACTTC,CASADRTQETQYF,13,TRBJ2-5,TRBD1,TRBV19,NA
TGTGCCAGCAGCGCCGGGACAGCCTCTGGAAACACCATATATTTT,CASSAGTASGNTIYF,15,TRBJ1-3,TRBD1,TRBV5-4,NA
TGCAGCGTTCCTCCCGGGGGGGCCGCGACAGATACGCAGTATTTT,CSVPPGGAATDTQYF,15,TRBJ2-3,TRBD2,TRBV29-1,NA
TGTGCCAGCAGCCAGGGACTAGCGGGGATTAGACAGTTCTTC,CASSQGLAGIRQFF,14,TRBJ2-1,TRBD2,TRBV13,NA
TGTGCCAGCAGCTCGAGGGGGTTGACAGGACCCTCTGGAAACACCATATATTTT,CASSSRGLTGPSGNTIYF,18,TRBJ1-3,NA,TRBV7-9,NA
TGTGCCAGCAGTAGACTCTCTGGAAACACCATATATTTT,CASSRLSGNTIYF,13,TRBJ1-3,NA,TRBV25-1,NA
TGTGCCACCCTTCCAGGGCAGCCTGGACCCAGGAGCACTGAAGCTTTCTTT,CATLPGQPGPRSTEAFF,17,TRBJ1-1,NA,TRBV19,NA
TGTGCCAGCAGTTACTCAGGGAGTAGAATAAGGCAGCCCCAGCATTTT,CASSYSGSRIRQPQHF,16,TRBJ1-5,NA,TRBV6-6,NA
TGTGCCAGCAGCTTACGGTATAACAATGAGCAGTTCTTC,CASSLRYNNEQFF,13,TRBJ2-1,NA,TRBV13,NA
TGTGCCAGCAGCTTACGGGACGAAAGCACAGATACGCAGTATTTT,CASSLRDESTDTQYF,15,TRBJ2-3,NA,TRBV11-2,NA
TGTGCCAGCTCACGTAGCGGGGGGGCCTACGAGCAGTACTTC,CASSRSGGAYEQYF,14,TRBJ2-7,TRBD2,TRBV18,NA
TGTGCCAGTAGTATAGGTTCGAGAGTTTACAATGAGCAGTTCTTC,CASSIGSRVYNEQFF,15,TRBJ2-1,NA,TRBV19,NA
TGTGCCAGCAGCGTAAATAGCAATCAGCCCCAGCATTTT,CASSVNSNQPQHF,13,TRBJ1-5,NA,TRBV5-5,NA
TGTGCCAGCAGCCCCAGGGACAGGGTCTACGAGCAGTACTTC,CASSPRDRVYEQYF,14,TRBJ2-7,TRBD1,TRBV5-4,NA
TGTGCCAGCAGCTTGGGGGGACAGGGGGCAGATACGCAGTATTTT,CASSLGGQGADTQYF,15,TRBJ2-3,TRBD1,TRBV7-2,NA
TGCAGCGTTGGGACAGGCTCCTACGAGCAGTACTTC,CSVGTGSYEQYF,12,TRBJ2-7,TRBD1,TRBV29-1,NA
TGTGCCAGCAGCCAAACTCTAAACACTGAAGCTTTCTTT,CASSQTLNTEAFF,13,TRBJ1-1,NA,TRBV4-2,few
TGTGCCAGCTCACCAATGGGGGAGGTTCAGCCCCAGCATTTT,CASSPMGEVQPQHF,14,TRBJ1-5,NA,TRBV18,NA
TGTGCCAGCAGTTATGCAGGGATCTCTGAAGCTTTCTTT,CASSYAGISEAFF,13,TRBJ1-1,NA,TRBV6-6,NA
TGTGCCAGCTCGCTGGTTCTGCAAGAGACCCAGTACTTC,CASSLVLQETQYF,13,TRBJ2-5,NA,TRBV18,NA
TGTGCCAGCAGTTTACGGAAAGGCGATAATTCACCCCTCCACTTT,CASSLRKGDNSPLHF,15,TRBJ1-6,NA,TRBV27,NA
TGTGCCAGCAGCGTAGGTAGCACTTCCTATGGCTACACCTTC,CASSVGSTSYGYTF,14,TRBJ1-2,NA,TRBV9,NA
TGTGCCAGCAGTTACGGGGCAAACGAGCAGTTCTTC,CASSYGANEQFF,12,TRBJ2-1,NA,TRBV6-6,NA
TGTGCCAGCAGTCTCACAGGGGATGGCTACACCTTC,CASSLTGDGYTF,12,TRBJ1-2,TRBD1,TRBV11-1,NA
TGCAGCGTTGGAGTGGCAGGGGGCGCCGCGAGAGCTTTCTTT,CSVGVAGGAARAFF,14,TRBJ1-1,TRBD1,TRBV29-1,few